This T cell receptor (beta chain) was sequenced for a study of shared clonotypes between healthy human individuals. As for the study in general: The study drew on a couple of women and a few men aged 18 to 49 as donors.

The authors loaded 200 ng DNA, 28,000 or so T cell genomes, into sorted-subset replicate PCRs. Assay: immunoSEQ multiplex PCR; the TCRdb copy retains only in-frame clones and omits some. The profile shows about 690,000 clones, around 91% of them singletons. The germline V gene has CDR1 SGHAT and CDR2 FQNNGV. CDR3 length: 12 amino acids. V lost 5 bases, J lost 3 bases, and 7 bases lay in between. This receptor was identified in a young man in good health. Some clones in this sample may be carry-over from other donors' samples. Material for sequencing was memory CD8+ T cells from PBMCs. Subset here: CD45RO+ cells pooled with CCR7-negative TemRA cells. The gene calls are TRBV11-2 and TRBJ1-2, with D perhaps TRBD1 (5 bases). CDR3 sequence: CASSRRDYGYTF. CDR3 DNA: TGTGCCAGCAGCCGCAGGGACTATGGCTACACCTTC. Filled out from reference TRBV11-2 and TRBJ1-2, the complete variable domain reads EAGVAQSPRYKIIEKRQSVAFWCNPISGHATLYWYQQILGQGPKLLIQFQNNGVVDDSQLPKDRFSAERLKGVDSTLKIQPAKLEDSAVYLCASSRRDYGYTFGSGTRLTVV.